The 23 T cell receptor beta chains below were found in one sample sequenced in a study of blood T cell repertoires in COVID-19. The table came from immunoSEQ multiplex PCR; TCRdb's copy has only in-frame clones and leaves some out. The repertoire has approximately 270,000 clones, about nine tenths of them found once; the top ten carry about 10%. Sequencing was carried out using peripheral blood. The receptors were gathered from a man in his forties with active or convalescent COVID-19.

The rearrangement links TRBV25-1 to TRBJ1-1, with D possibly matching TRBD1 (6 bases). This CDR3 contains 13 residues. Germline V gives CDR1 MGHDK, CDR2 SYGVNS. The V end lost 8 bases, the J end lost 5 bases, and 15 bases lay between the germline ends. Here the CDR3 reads CASGGGGQTEAFF. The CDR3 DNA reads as TGTGCCAGCGGGGGCGGCGGTCAGACTGAAGCTTTCTTT.

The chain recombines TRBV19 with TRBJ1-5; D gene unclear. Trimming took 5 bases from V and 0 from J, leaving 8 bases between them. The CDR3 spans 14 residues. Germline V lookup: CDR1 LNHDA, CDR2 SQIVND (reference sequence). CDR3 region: CASSRENSNQPQHF. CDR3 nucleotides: TGTGCCAGTAGTCGAGAGAATAGCAATCAGCCCCAGCATTTT.

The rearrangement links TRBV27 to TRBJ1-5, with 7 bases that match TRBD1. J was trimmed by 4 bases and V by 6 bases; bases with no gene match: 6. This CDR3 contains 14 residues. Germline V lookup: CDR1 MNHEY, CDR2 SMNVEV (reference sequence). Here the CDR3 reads CASSLQGWNQPQHF. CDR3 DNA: TGTGCCAGCAGCCTACAGGGGTGGAATCAGCCCCAGCATTTT.

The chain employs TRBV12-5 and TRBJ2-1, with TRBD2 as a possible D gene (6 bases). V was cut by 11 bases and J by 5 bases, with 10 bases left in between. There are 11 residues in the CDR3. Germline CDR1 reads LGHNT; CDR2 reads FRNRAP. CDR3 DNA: TGTGCTTGGGACTTGAACAATGAGCAGTTCTTC. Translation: CAWDLNNEQFF.

The CDR3 DNA is TGTGCCACCAGTGATCCCTTCGAACAGGGCCGGACCCAGTACTTC. As protein: CATSDPFEQGRTQYF. The chain has TRBV24-1 and TRBJ2-5; possibly TRBD1 for D (6 bases). The germline gives CDR1 KGHDR, CDR2 SFDVKD. V was shortened by 3 bases and J by 7 bases, with 17 bases between the two germline ends. The CDR3 loop spans 15 amino acids.

CDR3: CASNPSGNTDTQYF. CDR3 sequence (DNA): TGTGCCAGCAACCCTAGCGGCAATACAGATACGCAGTATTTT. The J gene is TRBJ2-3, the V gene TRBV9, with TRBD2 matching over 7 bases. The V segment lost 6 bases and the J segment 3 bases; nucleotides outside the gene matches: 7. This CDR3 is 14 amino acids long. Germline CDR1 reads SGDLS; CDR2 reads YYNGEE.

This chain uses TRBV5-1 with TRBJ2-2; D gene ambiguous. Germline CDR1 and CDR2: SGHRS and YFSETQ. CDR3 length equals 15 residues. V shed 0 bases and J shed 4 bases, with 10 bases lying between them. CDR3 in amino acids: CASSLDGTGTGELFF. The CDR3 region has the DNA TGCGCCAGCAGCTTGGATGGTACGGGCACCGGGGAGCTGTTTTTT. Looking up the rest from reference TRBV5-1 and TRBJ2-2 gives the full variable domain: KAGVTQTPRYLIKTRGQQVTLSCSPISGHRSVSWYQQTPGQGLQFLFEYFSETQRNKGNFPGRFSGRQFSNSRSEMNVSTLELGDSALYLCASSLDGTGTGELFFGEGSRLTVL.

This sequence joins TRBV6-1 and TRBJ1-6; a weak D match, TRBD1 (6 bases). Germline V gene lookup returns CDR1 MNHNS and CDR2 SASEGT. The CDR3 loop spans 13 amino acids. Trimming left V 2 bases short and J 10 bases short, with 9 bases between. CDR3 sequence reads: CASSERGGSPLHF. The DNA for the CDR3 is TGTGCCAGCAGTGAAAGGGGGGGGTCACCCCTCCACTTT.

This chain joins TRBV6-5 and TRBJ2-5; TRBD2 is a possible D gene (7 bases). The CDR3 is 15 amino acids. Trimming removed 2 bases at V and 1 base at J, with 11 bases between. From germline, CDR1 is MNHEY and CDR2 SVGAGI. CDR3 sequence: CASSYGRGAQETQYF. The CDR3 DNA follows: TGTGCCAGCAGTTACGGACGGGGGGCCCAAGAGACCCAGTACTTC.

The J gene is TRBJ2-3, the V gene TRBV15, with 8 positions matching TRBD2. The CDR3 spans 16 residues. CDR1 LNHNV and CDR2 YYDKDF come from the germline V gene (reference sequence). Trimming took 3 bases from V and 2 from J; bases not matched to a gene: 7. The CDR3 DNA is TGTGCCACCAGCAGCGTACTAGCGGAGACCACAGATACGCAGTATTTT. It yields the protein CATSSVLAETTDTQYF.

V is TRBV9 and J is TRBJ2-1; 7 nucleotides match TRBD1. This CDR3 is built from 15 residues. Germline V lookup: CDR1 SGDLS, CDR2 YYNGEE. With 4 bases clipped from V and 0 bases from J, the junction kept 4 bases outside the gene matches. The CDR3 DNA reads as TGTGCCAGCAGCCCAGGGGGAAGCTCCTACAATGAGCAGTTCTTC. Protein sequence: CASSPGGSSYNEQFF. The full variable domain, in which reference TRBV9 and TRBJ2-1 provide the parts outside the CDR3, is DSGVTQTPKHLITATGQRVTLRCSPRSGDLSVYWYQQSLDQGLQFLIQYYNGEERAKGNILERFSAQQFPDLHSELNLSSLELGDSALYFCASSPGGSSYNEQFFGPGTRLTVL.

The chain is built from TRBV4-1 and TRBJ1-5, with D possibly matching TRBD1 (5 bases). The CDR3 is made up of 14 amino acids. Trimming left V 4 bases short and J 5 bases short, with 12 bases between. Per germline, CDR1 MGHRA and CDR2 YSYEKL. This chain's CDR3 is CASSPLGPDQPQHF. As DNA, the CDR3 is TGCGCCAGCAGCCCATTGGGGCCGGATCAGCCCCAGCATTTT.

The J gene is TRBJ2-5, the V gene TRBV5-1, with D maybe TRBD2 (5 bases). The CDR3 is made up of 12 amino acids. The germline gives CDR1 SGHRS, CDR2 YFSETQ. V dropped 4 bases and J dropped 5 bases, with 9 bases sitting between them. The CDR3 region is CASSTGYETQYF. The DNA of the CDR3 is TGCGCCAGCAGCACGGGGTACGAGACCCAGTACTTC.

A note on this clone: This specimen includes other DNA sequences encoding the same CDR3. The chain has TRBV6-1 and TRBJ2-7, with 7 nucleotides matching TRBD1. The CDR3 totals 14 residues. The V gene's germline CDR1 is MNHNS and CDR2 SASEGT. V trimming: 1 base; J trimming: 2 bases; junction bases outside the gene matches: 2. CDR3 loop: CASSEDRGTYEQYF. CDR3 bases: TGTGCCAGCAGTGAAGACAGGGGTACCTACGAGCAGTACTTC.

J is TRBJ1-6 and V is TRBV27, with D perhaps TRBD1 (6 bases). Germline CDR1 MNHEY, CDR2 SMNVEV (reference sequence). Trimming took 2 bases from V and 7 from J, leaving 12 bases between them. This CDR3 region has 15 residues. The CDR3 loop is CASSLRGYGNSPLHF. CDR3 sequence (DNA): TGTGCCAGCAGTTTAAGGGGGTACGGCAATTCACCCCTCCACTTT.

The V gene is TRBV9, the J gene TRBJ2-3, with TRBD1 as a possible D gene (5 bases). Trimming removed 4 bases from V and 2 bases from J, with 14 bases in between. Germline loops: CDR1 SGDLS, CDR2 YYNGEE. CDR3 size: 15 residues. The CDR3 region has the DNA TGTGCCAGCAGCCGATTAGGGGCCCTCACAGATACGCAGTATTTT. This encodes CASSRLGALTDTQYF.

This CDR3 is CASSPAPGNEQFF. In DNA form, the CDR3 reads TGCGCCAGCAGCCCCGCCCCGGGCAATGAGCAGTTCTTC. The chain combines TRBV5-1 with TRBJ2-1; D is ambiguous. CDR3 size: 13 residues. The V end lost 4 bases, the J end lost 6 bases, and 11 bases lay between the germline ends. Germline assignment: CDR1 SGHRS and CDR2 YFSETQ.

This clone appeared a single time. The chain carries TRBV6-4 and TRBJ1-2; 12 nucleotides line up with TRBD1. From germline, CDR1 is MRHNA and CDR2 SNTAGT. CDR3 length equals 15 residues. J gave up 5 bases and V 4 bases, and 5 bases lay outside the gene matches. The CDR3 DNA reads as TGTGCCAGCAGTGCCGGGACAGGGGGCGTGTATGGCTACACCTTC. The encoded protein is CASSAGTGGVYGYTF.

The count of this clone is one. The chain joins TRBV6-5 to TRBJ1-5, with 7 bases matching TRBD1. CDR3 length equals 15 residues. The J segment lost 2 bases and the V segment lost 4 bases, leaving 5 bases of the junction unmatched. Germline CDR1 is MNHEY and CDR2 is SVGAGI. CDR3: CASSSSGTGNQPQHF. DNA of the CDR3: TGTGCCAGCAGTTCCTCCGGGACAGGCAATCAGCCCCAGCATTTT.

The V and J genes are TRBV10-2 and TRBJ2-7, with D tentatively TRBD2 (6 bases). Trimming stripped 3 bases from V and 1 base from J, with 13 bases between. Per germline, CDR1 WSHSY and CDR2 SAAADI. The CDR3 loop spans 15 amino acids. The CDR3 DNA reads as TGCGCCAGCAGTGACCCGGGACTCCGTTCCTACGAGCAGTACTTC. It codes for CASSDPGLRSYEQYF.

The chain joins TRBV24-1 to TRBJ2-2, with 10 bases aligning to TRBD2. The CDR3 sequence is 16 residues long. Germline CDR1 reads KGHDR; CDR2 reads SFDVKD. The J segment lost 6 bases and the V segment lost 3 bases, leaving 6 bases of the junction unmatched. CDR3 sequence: CATSDRLAGVSGELFF. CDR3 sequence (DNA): TGTGCCACCAGTGATAGGCTAGCGGGGGTATCCGGGGAGCTGTTTTTT.

CDR3 in DNA: TGTGCCAGCCGACAGGCCAATCAGCCCCAGCATTTT. Its translation is CASRQANQPQHF. The J gene is TRBJ1-5, the V gene TRBV2; D possibly corresponds to TRBD1 (6 bases). The V gene's germline CDR1 is SNHLY and CDR2 FYNNEI. The germline V and J ends were trimmed by 8 bases and 3 bases, with 8 bases remaining between them. This CDR3 is 12 amino acids long. Supplemented by reference TRBV2 and TRBJ1-5, the full variable domain reads EPEVTQTPSHQVTQMGQEVILRCVPISNHLYFYWYRQILGQKVEFLVSFYNNEISEKSEIFDDQFSVERPDGSNFTLKIRSTKLEDSAMYFCASRQANQPQHFGDGTRLSIL.

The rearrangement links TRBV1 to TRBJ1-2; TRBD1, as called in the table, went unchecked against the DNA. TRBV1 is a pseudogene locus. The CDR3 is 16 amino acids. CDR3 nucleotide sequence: TGCACCAGCAGCCCGAAAGCCGACCCGAAGCAGGGAGGCTACACCTTC. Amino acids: CTSSPKADPKQGGYTF.